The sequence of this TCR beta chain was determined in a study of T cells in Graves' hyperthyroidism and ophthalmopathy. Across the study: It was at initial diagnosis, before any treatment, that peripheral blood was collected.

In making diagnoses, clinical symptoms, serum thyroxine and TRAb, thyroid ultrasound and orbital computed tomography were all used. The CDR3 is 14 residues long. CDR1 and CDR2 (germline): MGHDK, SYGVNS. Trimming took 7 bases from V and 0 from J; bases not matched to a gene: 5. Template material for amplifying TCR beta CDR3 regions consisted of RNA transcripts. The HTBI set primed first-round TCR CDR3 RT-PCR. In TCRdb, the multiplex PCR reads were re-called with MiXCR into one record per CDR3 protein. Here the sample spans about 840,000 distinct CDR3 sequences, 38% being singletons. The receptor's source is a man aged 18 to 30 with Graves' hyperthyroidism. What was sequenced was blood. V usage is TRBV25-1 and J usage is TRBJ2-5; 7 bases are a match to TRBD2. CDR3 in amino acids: CASTTSQDQETQYF. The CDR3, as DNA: TGTGCCAGCACGACTAGCCAGGACCAAGAGACCCAGTACTTC.